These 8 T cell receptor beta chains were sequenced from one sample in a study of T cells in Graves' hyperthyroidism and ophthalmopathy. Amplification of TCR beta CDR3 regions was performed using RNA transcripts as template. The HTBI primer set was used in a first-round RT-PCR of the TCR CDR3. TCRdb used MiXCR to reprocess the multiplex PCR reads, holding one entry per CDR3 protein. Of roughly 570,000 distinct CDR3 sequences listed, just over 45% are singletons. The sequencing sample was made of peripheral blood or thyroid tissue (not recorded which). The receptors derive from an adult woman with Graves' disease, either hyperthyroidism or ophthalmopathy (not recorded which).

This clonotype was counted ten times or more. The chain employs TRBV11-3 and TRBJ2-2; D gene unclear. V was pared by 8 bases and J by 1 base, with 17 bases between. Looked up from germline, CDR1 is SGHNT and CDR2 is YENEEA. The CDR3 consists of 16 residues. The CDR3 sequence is CASELCGIKNTGELFF. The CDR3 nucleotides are TGTGCCAGCGAGCTGTGTGGGATAAAGAACACCGGGGAGCTGTTTTTT.

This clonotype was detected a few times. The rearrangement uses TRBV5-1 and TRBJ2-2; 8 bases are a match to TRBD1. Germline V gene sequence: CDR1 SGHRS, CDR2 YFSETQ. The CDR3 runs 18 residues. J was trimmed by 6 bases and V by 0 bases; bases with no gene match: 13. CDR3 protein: CASSLDRTGSGQAGELFF. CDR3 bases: TGCGCCAGCAGCTTGGATCGGACAGGGTCTGGTCAGGCCGGGGAGCTGTTTTTT.

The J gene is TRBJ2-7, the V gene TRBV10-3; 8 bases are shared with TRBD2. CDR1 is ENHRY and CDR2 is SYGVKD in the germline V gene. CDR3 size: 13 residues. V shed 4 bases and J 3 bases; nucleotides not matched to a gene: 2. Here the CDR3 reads CAISGREGYEQYF. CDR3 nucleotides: TGTGCCATCAGTGGCCGGGAGGGCTACGAGCAGTACTTC.

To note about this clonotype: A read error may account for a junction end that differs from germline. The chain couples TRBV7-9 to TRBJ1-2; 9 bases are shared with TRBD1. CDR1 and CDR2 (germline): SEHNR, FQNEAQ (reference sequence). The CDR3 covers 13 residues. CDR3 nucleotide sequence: TGTGCCAGCAGCGGGACAGGGTCTGTCGGTGAAGCTTTC. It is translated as CASSGTGSVGEAF.

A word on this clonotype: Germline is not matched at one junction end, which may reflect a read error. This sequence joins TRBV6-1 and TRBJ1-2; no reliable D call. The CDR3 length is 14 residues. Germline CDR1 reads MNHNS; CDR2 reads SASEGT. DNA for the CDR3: TGTGCCAGCAGTGAGTTGATAGGCCACTATGGCTACGCCTTC. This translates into CASSELIGHYGYAF.

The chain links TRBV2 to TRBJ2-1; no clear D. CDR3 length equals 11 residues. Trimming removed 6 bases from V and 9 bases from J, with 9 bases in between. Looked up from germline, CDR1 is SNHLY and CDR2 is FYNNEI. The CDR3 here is CASRYLGEQFF. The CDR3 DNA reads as TGTGCCAGCAGGTATCTTGGTGAGCAGTTCTTC.

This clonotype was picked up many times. CDR3 protein: CASSLINRVVEETQYF. The CDR3 bases are TGCGCCAGCAGCTTGATCAACAGGGTTGTAGAAGAGACCCAGTACTTC. The chain has TRBV5-1 and TRBJ2-5; tentative D call: TRBD1 (6 bases). This CDR3 region has 16 residues. V was pared by 1 base and J by 3 bases, with 16 bases between. Germline V gives CDR1 SGHRS, CDR2 YFSETQ.

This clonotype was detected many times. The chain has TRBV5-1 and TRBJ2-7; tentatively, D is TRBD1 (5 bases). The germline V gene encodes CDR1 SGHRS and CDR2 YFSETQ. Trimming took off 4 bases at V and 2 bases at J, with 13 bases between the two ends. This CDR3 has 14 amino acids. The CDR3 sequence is CASSTRQRTYEQYF. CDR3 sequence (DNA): TGCGCCAGCAGCACCCGACAGCGTACCTACGAGCAGTACTTC.